This TCR beta chain was profiled in a study of blood T cell repertoires in COVID-19. The length of the CDR3 is 16 residues. Per germline, CDR1 SGDLS and CDR2 YYNGEE. The J segment lost 6 bases and the V segment lost 0 bases, leaving 7 bases of the junction unmatched. Clones were read by immunoSEQ multiplex PCR, and TCRdb kept only the in-frame ones, dropping some. Altogether 270,000 or so clones are present, roughly 79% being singletons, with the ten largest covering 2.5% to 3%. Material: peripheral blood. The source is a woman in her fifties or sixties with active or convalescent COVID-19. The gene calls are TRBV9 and TRBJ2-2, with 8 bases lining up with TRBD2. The chain's CDR3 is CASSVEPGGAAGELFF. As DNA, the CDR3 is TGTGCCAGCAGCGTAGAACCCGGGGGGGCCGCCGGGGAGCTGTTTTTT.